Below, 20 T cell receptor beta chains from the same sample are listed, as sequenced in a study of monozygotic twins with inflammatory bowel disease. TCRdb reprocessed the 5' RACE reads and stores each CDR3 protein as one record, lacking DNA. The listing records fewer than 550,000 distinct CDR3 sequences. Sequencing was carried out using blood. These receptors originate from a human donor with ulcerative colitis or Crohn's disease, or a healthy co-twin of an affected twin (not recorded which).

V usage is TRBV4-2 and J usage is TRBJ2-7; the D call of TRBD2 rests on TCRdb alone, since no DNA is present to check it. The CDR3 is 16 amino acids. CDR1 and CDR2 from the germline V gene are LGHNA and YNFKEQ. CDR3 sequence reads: CASSQGWVAGEQEQYF.

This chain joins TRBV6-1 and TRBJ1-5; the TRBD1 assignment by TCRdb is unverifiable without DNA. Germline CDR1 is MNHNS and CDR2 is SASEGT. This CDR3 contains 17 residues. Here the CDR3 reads CASSPTLGGVVAQPQHF.

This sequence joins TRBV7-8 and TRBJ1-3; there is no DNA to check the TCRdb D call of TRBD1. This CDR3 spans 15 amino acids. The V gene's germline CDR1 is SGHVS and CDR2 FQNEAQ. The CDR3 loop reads CASSLDREVTDTIYF.

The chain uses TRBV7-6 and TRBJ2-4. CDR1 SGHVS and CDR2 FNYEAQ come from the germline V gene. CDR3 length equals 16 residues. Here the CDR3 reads CASSSRAGLAKNIQYF.

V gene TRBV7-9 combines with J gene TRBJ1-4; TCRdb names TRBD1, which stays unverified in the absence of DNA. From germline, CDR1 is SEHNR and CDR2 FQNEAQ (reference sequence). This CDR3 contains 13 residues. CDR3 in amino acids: CASSRAWGEKLFF.

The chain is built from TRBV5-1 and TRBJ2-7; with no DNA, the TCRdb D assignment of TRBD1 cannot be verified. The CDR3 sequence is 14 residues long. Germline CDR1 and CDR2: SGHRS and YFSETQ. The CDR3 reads CASSFTGGIYEQYF.

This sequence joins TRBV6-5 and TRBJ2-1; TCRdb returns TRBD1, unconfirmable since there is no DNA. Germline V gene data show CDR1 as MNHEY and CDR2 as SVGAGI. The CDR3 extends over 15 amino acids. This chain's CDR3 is CASSFSTPAGNEQFF.

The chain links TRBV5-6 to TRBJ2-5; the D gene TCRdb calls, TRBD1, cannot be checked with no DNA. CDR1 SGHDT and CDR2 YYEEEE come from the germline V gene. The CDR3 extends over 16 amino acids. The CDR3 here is CASSQLGGVFKETQYF.

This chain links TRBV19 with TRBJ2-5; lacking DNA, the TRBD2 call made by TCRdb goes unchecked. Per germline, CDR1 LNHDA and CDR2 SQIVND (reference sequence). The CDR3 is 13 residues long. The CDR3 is CASSIASGETQYF.

The CDR3: CASSPTGTGGTEAFF. The chain combines TRBV5-1 with TRBJ1-1; absent DNA, TCRdb's TRBD1 call cannot be checked. The CDR3 covers 15 residues. Germline values: CDR1 SGHRS, CDR2 YFSETQ.

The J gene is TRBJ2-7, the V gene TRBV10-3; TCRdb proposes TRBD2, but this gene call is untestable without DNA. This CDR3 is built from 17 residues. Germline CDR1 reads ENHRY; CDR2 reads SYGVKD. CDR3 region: CAISVGTSGSTKYEQYF.

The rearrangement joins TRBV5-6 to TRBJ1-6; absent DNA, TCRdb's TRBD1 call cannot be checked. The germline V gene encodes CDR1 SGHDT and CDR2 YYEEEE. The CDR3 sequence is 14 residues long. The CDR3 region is CASRDRAKNSPLHF.

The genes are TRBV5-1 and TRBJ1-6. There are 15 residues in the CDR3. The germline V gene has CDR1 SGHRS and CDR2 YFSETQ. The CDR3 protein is CASSPEVSFNSPLHF.

The CDR3 spells CAWSRASYNEQFF. The V gene is TRBV30, the J gene TRBJ2-1. In germline, CDR1 is GTSNPN, CDR2 SVGIG (reference sequence). The CDR3 contains 13 residues.

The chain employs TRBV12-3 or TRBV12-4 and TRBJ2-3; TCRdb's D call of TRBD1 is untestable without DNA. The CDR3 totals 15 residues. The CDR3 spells CASSLRGGSADTQYF.

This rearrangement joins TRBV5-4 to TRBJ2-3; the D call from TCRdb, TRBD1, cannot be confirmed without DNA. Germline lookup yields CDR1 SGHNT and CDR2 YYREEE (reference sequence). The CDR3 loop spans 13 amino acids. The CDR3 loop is CASSATVPDTQYF.

Here the CDR3 reads CASSLVGTDSLEAFF. The gene calls are TRBV12-3 or TRBV12-4 and TRBJ1-1; TCRdb picks TRBD1, but there is no DNA to check that call. The CDR3 sequence is 15 residues long.

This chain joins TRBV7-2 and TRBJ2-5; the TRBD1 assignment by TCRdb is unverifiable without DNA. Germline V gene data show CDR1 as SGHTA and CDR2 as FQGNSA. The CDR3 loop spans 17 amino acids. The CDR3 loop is CASSLVKQGLGRETQYF.

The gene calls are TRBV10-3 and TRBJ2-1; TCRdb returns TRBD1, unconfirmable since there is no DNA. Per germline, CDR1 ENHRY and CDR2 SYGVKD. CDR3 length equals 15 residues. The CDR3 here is CAISAGGVSYNEQFF.

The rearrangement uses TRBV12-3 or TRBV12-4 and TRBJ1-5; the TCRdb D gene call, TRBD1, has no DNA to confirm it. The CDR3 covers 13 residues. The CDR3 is CASQGAGMQPQHF.